This T cell receptor (beta chain) was identified during a study of T cells after yellow fever vaccination. V was clipped by 3 bases and J by 3 bases, with 9 bases between them. The CDR3 extends over 13 amino acids. Germline loops: CDR1 SGHRS, CDR2 YFSETQ. This clonotype came up many times. TCRdb re-derived calls from the 5' RACE reads in MiXCR, one entry per CDR3 protein. The sample has under 200,000 distinct CDR3 sequences, around 7% seen once. The starting material was CD4+ T cells sorted from PBMCs, obtained 5 days after the first yellow fever vaccination. The chain recombines TRBV5-1 with TRBJ1-1, with TRBD1 as a possible D gene (6 bases). This receptor was identified in a man between 18 and 35 years old who received the YFV17D yellow fever vaccine. The CDR3 DNA sequence: TGCGCCAGCAGCTCACAGGGACACACTGAAGCTTTCTTT. It translates to CASSSQGHTEAFF.